A single sample gave rise to the 20 T cell receptor beta chains below, sequenced in a study of T cell responses to AZD1222 COVID-19 vaccine. Data came from immunoSEQ multiplex PCR; TCRdb stores just in-frame clones and leaves some out. The repertoire holds 150,000 to 200,000 clones, with around 93% as singletons. The input for sequencing was peripheral blood, taken on day 0 of AZD1222 vaccination. The source of these receptors is an adult in good health.

The V call is TRBV6-1, the J call TRBJ2-2, with TRBD1 matching 12 bases. Germline V lookup: CDR1 MNHNS, CDR2 SASEGT. V trimming: 4 bases; J trimming: 6 bases; junction bases outside the gene matches: 9. The CDR3 loop spans 17 amino acids. CDR3 protein: CASSGGTGGARAGELFF. The CDR3 DNA reads as TGTGCCAGCAGTGGGGGGACAGGGGGCGCGAGAGCCGGGGAGCTGTTTTTT.

The chain recombines TRBV19 with TRBJ2-5, with 7 bases fitting TRBD2. Trimming cost V 4 bases and J 0 bases; bases outside gene matches: 5. Germline loops: CDR1 LNHDA, CDR2 SQIVND (reference sequence). The CDR3 consists of 15 residues. CDR3 region: CASSTQRGHQETQYF. CDR3 nucleotide sequence: TGTGCCAGTAGTACCCAGCGGGGCCACCAAGAGACCCAGTACTTC.

This clone occurred a few times. This rearrangement joins TRBV6-2 or TRBV6-3 to TRBJ2-7; D uncertain. The germline CDR1 and CDR2 sequences are MNHEY and SVGEGT. There are 13 residues in the CDR3. V lost 0 bases and J 6 bases, leaving 9 bases between the germline ends. In DNA, the CDR3 is TGTGCCAGCAGTTACTCGGTCTCTCTCGAGCAGTACTTC. Amino acids: CASSYSVSLEQYF.

The chain carries TRBV4-1 and TRBJ1-4, with D tentatively TRBD1 (5 bases). The V gene's germline CDR1 is MGHRA and CDR2 YSYEKL. The CDR3 loop spans 13 amino acids. Deletions cut 2 bases from V and 8 bases from J, with 9 bases between. The CDR3 loop reads CASSQQGREKLFF. The CDR3 DNA sequence: TGCGCCAGCAGCCAACAGGGTCGCGAAAAACTGTTTTTT.

This rearrangement joins TRBV10-3 to TRBJ1-5; 8 bases are a match to TRBD1. Germline values: CDR1 ENHRY, CDR2 SYGVKD. V lost 0 bases to trimming and J lost 6 bases; unmatched junction nucleotides: 7. The CDR3 loop spans 16 amino acids. As DNA, the CDR3 is TGTGCCATCAGTGAGTCGATGGACAGGGACGGTCAGCCCCAGCATTTT. It encodes CAISESMDRDGQPQHF.

The gene calls are TRBV5-1 and TRBJ2-7, with D uncertain. Trimming shortened V by 0 bases and J by 9 bases, and 10 bases separated the two germline ends. Germline V gene lookup returns CDR1 SGHRS and CDR2 YFSETQ. The CDR3 spans 12 residues. This chain's CDR3 is CASSLEVNLQYF. The CDR3 bases are TGCGCCAGCAGCTTGGAAGTAAACCTGCAGTACTTC.

This chain connects TRBV4-1 to TRBJ1-1, with unresolved D. Germline CDR1 MGHRA, CDR2 YSYEKL. V lost 8 bases to trimming and J lost 1 base, with 17 bases between them. The CDR3 totals 15 residues. This CDR3 reads CASHSPTARNTEAFF. DNA for the CDR3: TGCGCCAGCCACAGCCCCACAGCGAGGAACACTGAAGCTTTCTTT.

The gene calls are TRBV5-1 and TRBJ2-7; no reliable D call. The V and J ends lost 4 bases and 4 bases respectively, with 18 bases between them. The CDR3 spans 15 residues. Germline V CDR1 and CDR2: SGHRS, YFSETQ. CDR3 protein: CASSAASPSGYEQYF. CDR3 in DNA: TGCGCCAGCAGCGCGGCCTCCCCAAGTGGGTACGAGCAGTACTTC.

The chain combines TRBV15 with TRBJ2-7; possibly TRBD2 for D (6 bases). Germline V gene data show CDR1 as LNHNV and CDR2 as YYDKDF (reference sequence). This CDR3 comprises 16 residues. Between the trimmed V and J ends, which lost 0 bases and 3 bases, there was a span of 15 bases. CDR3 DNA sequence: TGTGCCACCAGCAGAGAGGCCCCGGGAGCGATCTACGAGCAGTACTTC. Its protein product is CATSREAPGAIYEQYF.

This rearrangement joins TRBV9 to TRBJ2-7, with a possible D match to TRBD2 (5 bases). The CDR3 loop spans 14 amino acids. Germline V CDR1 and CDR2: SGDLS, YYNGEE. V was cut by 0 bases and J by 3 bases, with 10 bases left in between. The CDR3 protein is CASSVGSGGYEQYF. CDR3 bases: TGTGCCAGCAGCGTAGGGTCCGGAGGCTACGAGCAGTACTTC.

The chain couples TRBV15 to TRBJ1-5; perhaps TRBD1 as D (5 bases). CDR3 size: 13 residues. Trimming cost V 4 bases and J 4 bases, with 8 bases left between them. Germline V gene lookup returns CDR1 LNHNV and CDR2 YYDKDF (reference sequence). The CDR3 loop is CATSKQGNQPQHF. CDR3 DNA: TGTGCCACCAGCAAGCAGGGAAATCAGCCCCAGCATTTT.

The rearrangement joins TRBV2 to TRBJ1-2; D is unresolved. Looked up from germline, CDR1 is SNHLY and CDR2 is FYNNEI. With 4 bases removed from V and 4 bases from J, the gap between germline ends came to 13 bases. The CDR3 sequence is 14 residues long. The CDR3 sequence: CASSAATAGYGYTF. The CDR3 DNA sequence: TGTGCCAGCAGTGCTGCCACGGCAGGCTATGGCTACACCTTC.

The J gene is TRBJ2-3, the V gene TRBV5-4, with a tentative D call TRBD2 (5 bases). This CDR3 is built from 12 residues. CDR1 and CDR2 from the germline V gene are SGHNT and YYREEE (reference sequence). V was shortened by 4 bases and J by 7 bases, with 10 bases between the two germline ends. The CDR3 DNA is TGTGCCAGCAGCGCAATCGGGAATACGCAGTATTTT. This sequence encodes CASSAIGNTQYF.

This clone was counted only a few times. V and J are TRBV30 and TRBJ2-7, with D unresolved. Between the trimmed V and J ends, which lost 0 bases and 5 bases, there was a span of 11 bases. The CDR3 totals 13 residues. CDR1 is GTSNPN and CDR2 is SVGIG in the germline V gene (reference sequence). CDR3 sequence reads: CAWSVGTPNEQYF. The CDR3 bases are TGTGCCTGGAGTGTAGGAACCCCGAACGAGCAGTACTTC.

This clone was counted a single time. In DNA form, the CDR3 reads TGTGCCAGCAGCCTAGGGGGGGTGGGGCGGTCCTACGAGCAGTACTTC. Its protein product is CASSLGGVGRSYEQYF. J is TRBJ2-7 and V is TRBV28, with a weak D call TRBD2 (7 bases). V shed 6 bases and J shed 1 base, with 19 bases lying between them. CDR1 is MDHEN and CDR2 is SYDVKM in the germline V gene. This CDR3 is 16 amino acids long.

This clone was observed a few times. The chain combines TRBV15 with TRBJ2-5; D is possibly TRBD1 (5 bases). The germline CDR1 and CDR2 sequences are LNHNV and YYDKDF (reference sequence). The ends were cut back, 5 bases at V and 2 bases at J, with 12 bases in the middle. The CDR3 length is 14 residues. Here the CDR3 reads CATSGRQTQETQYF. CDR3 bases: TGTGCCACCAGCGGCCGACAGACTCAAGAGACCCAGTACTTC.

V usage is TRBV6-5 and J usage is TRBJ2-3, with D unresolved. V lost 10 bases, J lost 0 bases, and 11 bases lay in between. This CDR3 has 13 amino acids. Per the germline V gene, CDR1 is MNHEY and CDR2 is SVGAGI. DNA for the CDR3: TGTGCCACCTGCAGGACCAGCACAGATACGCAGTATTTT. Its translation: CATCRTSTDTQYF.

The chain couples TRBV25-1 to TRBJ1-2; 7 nucleotides align to TRBD1. V dropped 4 bases and J dropped 8; count of bases not matched to a gene: 4. Germline-derived CDR1 and CDR2 are MGHDK and SYGVNS. The CDR3 is 12 residues long. CDR3 region: CASSGTGAGYTF. CDR3 nucleotides: TGTGCCAGCAGTGGGACAGGTGCCGGCTACACCTTC.

The V call is TRBV6-2 or TRBV6-3, the J call TRBJ1-5; D not resolved. The CDR3 has 13 amino acids. Trimming left V 6 bases short and J 5 bases short, with 11 bases between. Germline loops: CDR1 MNHEY, CDR2 SVGEGT. The CDR3 is CASSQPPHQPQHF. CDR3 DNA sequence: TGTGCCAGCAGCCAACCTCCCCATCAGCCCCAGCATTTT.

The chain joins TRBV4-3 to TRBJ2-7, with D possibly matching TRBD2 (5 bases). The V gene's germline CDR1 is LGHNA and CDR2 YSLEER. This CDR3 contains 14 residues. Trimming cost V 2 bases and J 2 bases, with 10 bases left between them. This CDR3 reads CASSQSRGTYEQYF. CDR3 in DNA: TGCGCCAGCAGCCAATCACGGGGTACCTACGAGCAGTACTTC.